This entry features one T cell receptor (beta chain) sequence. TCRdb called the reads again in MiXCR, with one record for every CDR3 protein. The data show some 700,000 distinct CDR3 sequences, less than 40% seen once. Germline assignment: CDR1 DFQATT and CDR2 SNEGSKA (reference sequence). This CDR3 comprises 12 residues. V was clipped by 5 bases and J by 1 base, with 8 bases between them. These data come from a study of T cell repertoires in cytomegalovirus infection. The sequence was collected from a human donor in good health (CMV status not recorded). Some clones in this sample may be carry-over from other donors' samples. The sample was PBMCs. J is TRBJ1-2 and V is TRBV20-1; D unclear. CDR3 sequence (DNA): TGCAGTGCTCTTGGTATTAACTATGGCTACACCTTC. Protein: CSALGINYGYTF.